This TCR beta chain emerged from a study of blood T cell repertoires in COVID-19. This clone was seen a few times. Enrolled during active infection, Seattle patients were then followed longitudinally. The authors' processing: Reference gene primer amplification gave nucleated cell count estimates. The assay was immunoSEQ multiplex PCR, and TCRdb's table has in-frame clones only and misses some. V and J calls plus clone size are reproduced from that table; the DNA served to infer D and trimming. The table shows about 150,000 clones, with roughly 84% occurring only once. This receptor was taken from a man aged 60 to 69 with COVID-19, enrolled during active disease. The material sequenced was peripheral blood.

CDR3 DNA sequence: TGTGCCAGCAGCAAAGGGCGCACGACGGGGGAACACTACGAGCAGTACTTC. Protein: CASSKGRTTGEHYEQYF. The chain joins TRBV21-1 to TRBJ2-7; the D call TRBD2 from the table was never checked on the DNA. TRBV21-1 is tagged as a pseudogene. The CDR3 is made up of 17 amino acids.